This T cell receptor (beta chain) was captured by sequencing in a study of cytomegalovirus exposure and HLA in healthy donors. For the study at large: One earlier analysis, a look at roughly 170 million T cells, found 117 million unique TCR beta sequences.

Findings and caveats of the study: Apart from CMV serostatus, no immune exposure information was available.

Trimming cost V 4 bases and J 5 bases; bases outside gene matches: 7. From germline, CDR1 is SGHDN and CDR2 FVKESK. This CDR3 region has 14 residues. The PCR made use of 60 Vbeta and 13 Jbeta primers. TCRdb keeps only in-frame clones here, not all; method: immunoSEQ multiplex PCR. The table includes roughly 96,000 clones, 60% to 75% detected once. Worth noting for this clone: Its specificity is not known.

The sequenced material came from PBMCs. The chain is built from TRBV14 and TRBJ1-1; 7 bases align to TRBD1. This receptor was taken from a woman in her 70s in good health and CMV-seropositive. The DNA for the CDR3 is TGTGCCAGCAGCCGAGACAGGGTTTTTACTGAAGCTTTCTTT. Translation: CASSRDRVFTEAFF. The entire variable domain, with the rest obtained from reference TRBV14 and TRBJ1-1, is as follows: EAGVTQFPSHSVIEKGQTVTLRCDPISGHDNLYWYRRVMGKEIKFLLHFVKESKQDESGMPNNRFLAERTGGTYSTLKVQPAELEDSGVYFCASSRDRVFTEAFFGQGTRLTVV.